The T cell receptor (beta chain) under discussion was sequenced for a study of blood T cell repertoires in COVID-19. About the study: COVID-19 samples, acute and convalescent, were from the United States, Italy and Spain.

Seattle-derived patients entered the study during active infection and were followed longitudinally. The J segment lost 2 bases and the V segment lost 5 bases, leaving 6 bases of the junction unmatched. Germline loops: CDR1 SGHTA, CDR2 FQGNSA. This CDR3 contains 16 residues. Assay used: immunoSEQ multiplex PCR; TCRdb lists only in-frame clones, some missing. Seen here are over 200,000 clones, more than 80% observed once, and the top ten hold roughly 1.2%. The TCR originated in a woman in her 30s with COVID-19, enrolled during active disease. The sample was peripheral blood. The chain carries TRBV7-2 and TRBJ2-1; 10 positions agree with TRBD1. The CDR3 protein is CASSTRGQGAYNEQFF. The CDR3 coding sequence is TGTGCCAGCAGCACCCGAGGACAGGGGGCCTACAATGAGCAGTTCTTC.